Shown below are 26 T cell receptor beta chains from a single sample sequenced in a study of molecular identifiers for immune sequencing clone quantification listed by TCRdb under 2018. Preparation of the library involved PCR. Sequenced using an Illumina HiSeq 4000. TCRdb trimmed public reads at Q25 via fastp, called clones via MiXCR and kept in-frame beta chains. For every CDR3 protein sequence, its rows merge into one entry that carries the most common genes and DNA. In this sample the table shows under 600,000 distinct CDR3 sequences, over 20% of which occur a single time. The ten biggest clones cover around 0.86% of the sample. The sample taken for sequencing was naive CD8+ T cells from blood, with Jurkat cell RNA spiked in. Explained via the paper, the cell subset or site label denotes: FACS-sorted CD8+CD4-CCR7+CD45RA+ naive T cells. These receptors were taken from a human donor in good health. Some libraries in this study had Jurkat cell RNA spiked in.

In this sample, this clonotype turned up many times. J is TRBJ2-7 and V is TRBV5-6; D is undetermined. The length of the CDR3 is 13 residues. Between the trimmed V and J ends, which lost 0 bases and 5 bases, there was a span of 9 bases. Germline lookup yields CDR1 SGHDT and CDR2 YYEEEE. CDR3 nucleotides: TGTGCCAGCAGCTTGGTATCTTACCACGAGCAGTACTTC. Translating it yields CASSLVSYHEQYF.

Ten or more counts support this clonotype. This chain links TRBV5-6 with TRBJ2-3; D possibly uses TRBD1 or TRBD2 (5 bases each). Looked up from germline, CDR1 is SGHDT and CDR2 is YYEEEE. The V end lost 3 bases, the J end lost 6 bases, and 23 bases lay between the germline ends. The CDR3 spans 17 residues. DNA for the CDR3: TGTGCCAGCAGCTGGGGCCTCACCGGGGAAGGTTTTGATACGCAGTATTTT. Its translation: CASSWGLTGEGFDTQYF.

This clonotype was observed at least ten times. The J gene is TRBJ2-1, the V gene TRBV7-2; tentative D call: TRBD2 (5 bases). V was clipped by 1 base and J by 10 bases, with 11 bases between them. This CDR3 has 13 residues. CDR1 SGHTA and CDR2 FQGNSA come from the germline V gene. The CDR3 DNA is TGTGCCAGCAGCTTAGTCGGAACGGGGGAGCAGTTCTTC. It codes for CASSLVGTGEQFF.

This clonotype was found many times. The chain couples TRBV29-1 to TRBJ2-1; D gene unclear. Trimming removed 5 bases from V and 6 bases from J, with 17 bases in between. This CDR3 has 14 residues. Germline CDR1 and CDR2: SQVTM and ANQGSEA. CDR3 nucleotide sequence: TGCAGCGTTCCTCGGCCTACCATCGGCAATGAGCAGTTCTTC. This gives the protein CSVPRPTIGNEQFF.

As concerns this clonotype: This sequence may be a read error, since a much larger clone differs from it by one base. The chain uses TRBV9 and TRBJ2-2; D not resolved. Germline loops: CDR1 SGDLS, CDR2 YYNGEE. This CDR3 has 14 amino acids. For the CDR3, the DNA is TGTGCCGGCAGCGTAGGGACGAACACCGGGGAGCTGTTTTTT. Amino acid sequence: CAGSVGTNTGELFF.

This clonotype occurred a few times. Written as DNA, the CDR3 is TGTGCATGGCTGCGGGCTCTAGCGGGAGCTAATGAGCAGTTCTTC. Amino acids: CAWLRALAGANEQFF. This chain links TRBV30 with TRBJ2-1; TRBD2 matches 10 bases. CDR1 and CDR2 from the germline V gene are GTSNPN and SVGIG (reference sequence). The CDR3 is made up of 15 amino acids.

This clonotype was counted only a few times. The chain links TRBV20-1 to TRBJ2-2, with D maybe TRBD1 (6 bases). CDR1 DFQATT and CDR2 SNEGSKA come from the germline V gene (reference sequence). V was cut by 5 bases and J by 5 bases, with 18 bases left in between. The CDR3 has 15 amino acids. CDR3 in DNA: TGCAGTGCTCCCCGGGACACACACAATACCGGGGAGCTGTTTTTT. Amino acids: CSAPRDTHNTGELFF.

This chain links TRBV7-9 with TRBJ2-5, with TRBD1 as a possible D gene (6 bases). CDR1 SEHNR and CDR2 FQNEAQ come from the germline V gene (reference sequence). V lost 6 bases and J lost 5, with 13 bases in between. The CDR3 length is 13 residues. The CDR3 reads CASRLGALETQYF. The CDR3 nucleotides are TGTGCCAGCAGGCTGGGGGCGCTGGAGACCCAGTACTTC.

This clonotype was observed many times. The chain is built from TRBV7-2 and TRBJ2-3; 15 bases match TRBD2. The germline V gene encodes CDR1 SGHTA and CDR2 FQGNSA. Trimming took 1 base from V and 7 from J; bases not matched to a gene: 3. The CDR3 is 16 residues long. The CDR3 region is CASSLEGLAGGYTQYF. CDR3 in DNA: TGTGCCAGCAGCTTAGAAGGACTAGCGGGAGGGTATACGCAGTATTTT.

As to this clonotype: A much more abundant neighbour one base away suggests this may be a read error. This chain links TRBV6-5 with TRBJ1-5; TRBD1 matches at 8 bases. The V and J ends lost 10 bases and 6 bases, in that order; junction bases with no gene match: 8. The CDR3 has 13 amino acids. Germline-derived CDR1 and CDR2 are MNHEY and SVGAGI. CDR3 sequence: CATGAGGLQPQHF. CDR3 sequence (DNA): TGTGCCACGGGAGCAGGGGGCCTTCAGCCCCAGCATTTT.

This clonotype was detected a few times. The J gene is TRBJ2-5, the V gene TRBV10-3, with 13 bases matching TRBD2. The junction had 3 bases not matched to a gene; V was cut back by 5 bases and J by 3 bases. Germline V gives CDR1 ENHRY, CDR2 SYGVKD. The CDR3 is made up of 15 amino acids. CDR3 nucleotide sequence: TGTGCCATCAGTCCCGGGACTAGCGGGGAAGAGACCCAGTACTTC. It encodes CAISPGTSGEETQYF.

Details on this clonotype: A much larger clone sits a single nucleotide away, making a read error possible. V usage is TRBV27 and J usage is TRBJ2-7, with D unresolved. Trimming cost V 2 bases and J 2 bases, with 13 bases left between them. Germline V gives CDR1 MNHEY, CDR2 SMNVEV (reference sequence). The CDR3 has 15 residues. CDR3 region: CASSLTPGATYEQYF. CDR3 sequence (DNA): TGTGCCAGCAGTTTAACCCCGGGCGCGACCTACGAGCAGTACTTC.

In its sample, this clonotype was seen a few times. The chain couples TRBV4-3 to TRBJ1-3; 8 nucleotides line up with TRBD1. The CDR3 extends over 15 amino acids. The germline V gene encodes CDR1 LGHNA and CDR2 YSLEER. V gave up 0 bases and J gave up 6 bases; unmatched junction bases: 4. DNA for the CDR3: TGCGCCAGCAGCCAAGATCGGACAGGGTTAAACACCATATATTTT. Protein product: CASSQDRTGLNTIYF.

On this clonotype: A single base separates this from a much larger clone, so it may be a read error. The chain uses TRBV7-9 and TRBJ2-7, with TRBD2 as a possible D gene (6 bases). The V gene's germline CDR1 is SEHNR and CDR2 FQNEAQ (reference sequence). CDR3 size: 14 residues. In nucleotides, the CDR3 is TGTGCCAGCAACGGAGGGACGGCACGCCTCGAGCAGCACTTC. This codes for CASNGGTARLEQHF.

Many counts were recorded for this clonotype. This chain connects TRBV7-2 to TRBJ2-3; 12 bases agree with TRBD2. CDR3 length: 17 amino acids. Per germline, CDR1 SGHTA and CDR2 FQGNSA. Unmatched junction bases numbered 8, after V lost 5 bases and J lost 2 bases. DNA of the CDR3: TGTGCCAGCAGCGCTAGACTAGCGGGGGATTACACAGATACGCAGTATTTT. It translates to CASSARLAGDYTDTQYF.

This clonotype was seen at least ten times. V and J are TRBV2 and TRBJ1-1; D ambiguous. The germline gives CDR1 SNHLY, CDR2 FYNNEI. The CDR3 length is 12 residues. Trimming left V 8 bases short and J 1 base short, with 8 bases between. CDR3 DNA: TGTGCCAGCGAGGACGGGAACACTGAAGCTTTCTTT. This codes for CASEDGNTEAFF. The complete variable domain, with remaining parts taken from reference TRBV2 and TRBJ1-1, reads EPEVTQTPSHQVTQMGQEVILRCVPISNHLYFYWYRQILGQKVEFLVSFYNNEISEKSEIFDDQFSVERPDGSNFTLKIRSTKLEDSAMYFCASEDGNTEAFFGQGTRLTVV.

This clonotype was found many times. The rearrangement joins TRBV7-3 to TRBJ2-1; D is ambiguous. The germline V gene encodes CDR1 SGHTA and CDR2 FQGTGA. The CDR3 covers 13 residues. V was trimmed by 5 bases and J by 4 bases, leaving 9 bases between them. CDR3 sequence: CASSPPGYNEQFF. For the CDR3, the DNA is TGTGCCAGCAGCCCCCCCGGATACAATGAGCAGTTCTTC.

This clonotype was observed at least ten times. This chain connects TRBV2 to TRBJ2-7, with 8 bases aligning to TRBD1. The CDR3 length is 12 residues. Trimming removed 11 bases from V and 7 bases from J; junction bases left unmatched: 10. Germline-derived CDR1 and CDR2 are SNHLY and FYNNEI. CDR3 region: CAEGQGALEQYF. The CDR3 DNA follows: TGTGCCGAGGGGCAGGGGGCGCTTGAGCAGTACTTC.

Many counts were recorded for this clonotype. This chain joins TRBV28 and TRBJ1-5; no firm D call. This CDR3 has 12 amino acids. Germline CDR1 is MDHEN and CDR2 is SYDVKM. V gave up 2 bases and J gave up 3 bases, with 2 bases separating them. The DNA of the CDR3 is TGTGCCAGCAGTTTAGACAATCAGCCCCAGCATTTT. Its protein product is CASSLDNQPQHF. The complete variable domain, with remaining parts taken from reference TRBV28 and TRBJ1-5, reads DVKVTQSSRYLVKRTGEKVFLECVQDMDHENMFWYRQDPGLGLRLIYFSYDVKMKEKGDIPEGYSVSREKKERFSLILESASTNQTSMYLCASSLDNQPQHFGDGTRLSIL.

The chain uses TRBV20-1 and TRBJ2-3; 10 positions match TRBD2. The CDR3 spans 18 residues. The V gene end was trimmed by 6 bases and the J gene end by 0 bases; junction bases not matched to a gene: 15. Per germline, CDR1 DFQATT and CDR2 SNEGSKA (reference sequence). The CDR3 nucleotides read TGCAGTGCCGACGGCGAAGCGGGGGGGTCCACTAGCACAGATACGCAGTATTTT. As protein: CSADGEAGGSTSTDTQYF.

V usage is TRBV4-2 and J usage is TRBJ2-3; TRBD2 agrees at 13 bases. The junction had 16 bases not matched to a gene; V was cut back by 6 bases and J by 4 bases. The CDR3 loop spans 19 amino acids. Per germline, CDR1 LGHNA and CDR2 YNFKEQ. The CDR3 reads CASRGPGTSGIGRADTQYF. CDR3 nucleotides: TGTGCCAGCAGAGGGCCCGGGACTAGCGGGATTGGGCGGGCAGATACGCAGTATTTT.

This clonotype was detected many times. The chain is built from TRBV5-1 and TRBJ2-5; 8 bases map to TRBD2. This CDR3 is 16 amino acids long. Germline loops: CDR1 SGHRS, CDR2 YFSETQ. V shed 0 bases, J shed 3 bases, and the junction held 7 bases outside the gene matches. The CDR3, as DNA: TGCGCCAGCAGCTTGGCAGAGCGGGGGCCCAAAGAGACCCAGTACTTC. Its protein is CASSLAERGPKETQYF. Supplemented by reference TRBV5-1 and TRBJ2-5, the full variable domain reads KAGVTQTPRYLIKTRGQQVTLSCSPISGHRSVSWYQQTPGQGLQFLFEYFSETQRNKGNFPGRFSGRQFSNSRSEMNVSTLELGDSALYLCASSLAERGPKETQYFGPGTRLLVL.

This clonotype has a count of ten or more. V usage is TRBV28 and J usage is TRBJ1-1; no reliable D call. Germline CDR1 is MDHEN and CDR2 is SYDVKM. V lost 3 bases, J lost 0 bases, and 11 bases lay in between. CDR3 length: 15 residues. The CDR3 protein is CASSFRTILNTEAFF. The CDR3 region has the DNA TGTGCCAGCAGTTTTCGAACCATTTTGAACACTGAAGCTTTCTTT.

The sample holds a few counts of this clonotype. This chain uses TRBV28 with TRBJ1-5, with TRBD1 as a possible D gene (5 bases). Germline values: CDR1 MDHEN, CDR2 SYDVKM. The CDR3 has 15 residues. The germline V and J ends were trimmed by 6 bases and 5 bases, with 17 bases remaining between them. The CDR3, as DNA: TGTGCCAGCAGGAACCCCCAGGGTTGGCATCAGCCCCAGCATTTT. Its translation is CASRNPQGWHQPQHF.

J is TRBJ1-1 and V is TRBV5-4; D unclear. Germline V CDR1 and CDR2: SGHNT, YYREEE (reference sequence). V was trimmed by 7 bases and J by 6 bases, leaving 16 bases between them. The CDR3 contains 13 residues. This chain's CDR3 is CASRPESRPEAFF. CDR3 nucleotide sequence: TGTGCCAGCCGACCCGAAAGCAGACCTGAAGCTTTCTTT.

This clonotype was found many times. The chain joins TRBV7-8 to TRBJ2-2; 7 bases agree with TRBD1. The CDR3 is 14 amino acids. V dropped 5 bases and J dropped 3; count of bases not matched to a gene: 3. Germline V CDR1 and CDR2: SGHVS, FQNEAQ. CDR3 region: CASSIGTDTGELFF. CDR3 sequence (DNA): TGTGCCAGCAGCATCGGGACAGACACCGGGGAGCTGTTTTTT.